The present T cell receptor (beta chain) was sequenced within a study of cytomegalovirus exposure and HLA in healthy donors. PCR was performed using 60 Vbeta and 13 Jbeta primers. The repertoire was sequenced with immunoSEQ multiplex PCR; TCRdb's copy has only in-frame clones and lacks some. The top ten hold 7% of the sample, which has some 150,000 clones, roughly 80% seen once. Trimming removed 5 bases from V and 5 bases from J; junction bases left unmatched: 11. The CDR3 consists of 15 residues. Germline V gives CDR1 SGHTA, CDR2 FQGTGA. The source is a woman aged 25 to 39 in good health and CMV-seropositive. This chain connects TRBV7-3 to TRBJ2-5, with 7 bases lining up with TRBD2. Sequencing was performed on PBMCs. The CDR3 protein is CASSVSSGAWETQYF. The CDR3 DNA reads as TGTGCCAGCAGCGTCTCCAGCGGGGCATGGGAGACCCAGTACTTC.